The 27 T cell receptor beta chains below come from one sample, sequenced in a study of blood T cell repertoires in COVID-19. Sequencing was performed with immunoSEQ multiplex PCR; in TCRdb, only in-frame clones are kept and a portion is missing. The sample contains 230,000 or so clones, 89% of which appear only once. The sample was peripheral blood. These receptors all stem from a woman aged 40 to 50 who had recovered from COVID-19.

The chain is built from TRBV30 and TRBJ2-3; D perhaps matches TRBD2 (5 bases). The CDR3 extends over 13 amino acids. V was clipped by 4 bases and J by 0 bases, with 8 bases between them. CDR1 is GTSNPN, CDR2 SVGIG, per germline (reference sequence). The chain's CDR3 is CAWNTRSTDTQYF. The CDR3 DNA is TGTGCCTGGAACACTAGAAGCACAGATACGCAGTATTTT.

This clone was detected only once. The chain is built from TRBV13 and TRBJ1-1; 7 bases map to TRBD1. Trimming removed 0 bases from V and 5 bases from J; junction bases left unmatched: 3. CDR3 length equals 14 residues. Looked up from germline, CDR1 is PRHDT and CDR2 is FYEKMQ (reference sequence). The CDR3 DNA follows: TGTGCCAGCAGCTTAGGGACAGGGAGTACTGAAGCTTTCTTT. Translating it yields CASSLGTGSTEAFF.

This chain joins TRBV12-5 and TRBJ2-1; 9 positions match TRBD2. CDR3 size: 18 residues. V lost 1 base, J lost 7 bases, and 14 bases stayed unmatched. CDR1 and CDR2 from the germline V gene are LGHNT and FRNRAP. CDR3 amino acids: CASGLGGERTSVPNEQFF. CDR3 DNA: TGTGCTAGTGGTTTGGGGGGGGAACGGACTAGCGTCCCGAATGAGCAGTTCTTC.

V is TRBV2 and J is TRBJ2-7, with 7 nucleotides matching TRBD1. The germline gives CDR1 SNHLY, CDR2 FYNNEI. This CDR3 region has 13 residues. The ends lost 5 bases at V and 5 bases at J; junction bases unmatched: 6. CDR3 loop: CASSPKGAHEQYF. CDR3 sequence (DNA): TGTGCCAGCAGTCCCAAGGGGGCCCACGAGCAGTACTTC.

This chain joins TRBV12-3 or TRBV12-4 and TRBJ2-2; D not certain. V was trimmed by 3 bases and J by 4 bases, leaving 6 bases between them. CDR3 length: 13 residues. The CDR3 DNA follows: TGTGCCAGCAGTTTGACGGGCACCGGGGAGCTGTTTTTT. It encodes CASSLTGTGELFF.

The rearrangement uses TRBV19 and TRBJ2-2, with D possibly being TRBD2 (5 bases). V lost 6 bases and J 3 bases, leaving 8 bases between the germline ends. The CDR3 runs to 13 residues. Looked up from germline, CDR1 is LNHDA and CDR2 is SQIVND (reference sequence). CDR3 residues: CASRDFHTGELFF. DNA for the CDR3: TGTGCCAGTAGGGACTTCCACACCGGGGAGCTGTTTTTT.

CDR3 region: CASRRENTEAFF. The CDR3 nucleotides read TGTGCCAGTAGGAGAGAGAACACTGAAGCTTTCTTT. The gene calls are TRBV19 and TRBJ1-1; D is undetermined. V was pared by 6 bases and J by 1 base, with 6 bases between. The CDR3 totals 12 residues. CDR1 is LNHDA, CDR2 SQIVND, per germline (reference sequence).

The DNA of the CDR3 is TGTGCCAGCAGTACGGGGACTCTCGAGCAGTACGTC. Amino acids: CASSTGTLEQYV. V and J are TRBV6-2 or TRBV6-3 and TRBJ2-7, with D tentatively TRBD2 (6 bases). The CDR3 loop spans 12 amino acids. Trimming removed 5 bases from V and 6 bases from J, with 11 bases in between. Germline assignment: CDR1 MNHEY and CDR2 SVGEGT.

This clone was found once. J is TRBJ2-7 and V is TRBV10-2; D is ambiguous. CDR3 length: 14 residues. Between the trimmed V and J ends, which lost 10 bases and 6 bases, there was a span of 22 bases. CDR1 and CDR2 from the germline V gene are WSHSY and SAAADI. This chain's CDR3 is CATNLADLGSEQYF. In nucleotides, the CDR3 is TGCGCCACTAATTTGGCCGACTTGGGTAGCGAGCAGTACTTC.

The CDR3 nucleotides are TGTGCCAGCAGCTTAGTGGGTGGGGGCAGGGGCTATGAGCAGTTCTTC. Translated: CASSLVGGGRGYEQFF. This sequence joins TRBV7-2 and TRBJ2-1; D may be TRBD1 (6 bases). The V end lost 1 base, the J end lost 8 bases, and 18 bases lay between the germline ends. CDR1 is SGHTA and CDR2 is FQGNSA in the germline V gene. CDR3 length: 16 residues. The full variable domain, its missing parts supplied by reference TRBV7-2 and TRBJ2-1, is GAGVSQSPSNKVTEKGKDVELRCDPISGHTALYWYRQSLGQGLEFLIYFQGNSAPDKSGLPSDRFSAERTGGSVSTLTIQRTQQEDSAVYLCASSLVGGGRGYEQFFGPGTRLTVL.

V and J are TRBV6-6 and TRBJ2-3; D gene unclear. The CDR3 extends over 14 amino acids. V was cut by 0 bases and J by 3 bases, with 7 bases left in between. Germline V lookup: CDR1 MNHNY, CDR2 SVGAGI (reference sequence). The CDR3 spells CASSYSLSTDTQYF. The CDR3 DNA reads as TGTGCCAGCAGTTACTCGCTGAGTACAGATACGCAGTATTTT.

V usage is TRBV10-1 and J usage is TRBJ2-5; D call uncertain. V lost 4 bases, J lost 2 bases, and 20 bases lay in between. The CDR3 spans 17 residues. CDR1 is WNHNN, CDR2 SYGVQD, per germline (reference sequence). CDR3 nucleotide sequence: TGCGCCAGCAGTGTTACCATCATTGGTATACAACAAGAGACCCAGTACTTC. It yields the protein CASSVTIIGIQQETQYF.

The gene calls are TRBV7-9 and TRBJ1-2, with a possible D match to TRBD1 (5 bases). V was pared by 5 bases and J by 5 bases, with 12 bases between. The CDR3 totals 13 residues. Germline V gene lookup returns CDR1 SEHNR and CDR2 FQNEAQ (reference sequence). The CDR3 region has the DNA TGTGCCAGCAGCCTGATACAGGAGTATGGCTACACCTTC. It specifies CASSLIQEYGYTF. Supplemented by reference TRBV7-9 and TRBJ1-2, the full variable domain reads DTGVSQNPRHKITKRGQNVTFRCDPISEHNRLYWYRQTLGQGPEFLTYFQNEAQLEKSRLLSDRFSAERPKGSFSTLEIQRTEQGDSAMYLCASSLIQEYGYTFGSGTRLTVV.

V and J are TRBV15 and TRBJ1-5, with D tentatively TRBD1 (5 bases). The CDR3 covers 16 residues. V was trimmed by 3 bases and J by 4 bases, leaving 16 bases between them. Germline CDR1 reads LNHNV; CDR2 reads YYDKDF (reference sequence). The chain's CDR3 is CATSRGGPEGNQPQHF. CDR3 nucleotides: TGTGCCACCAGCAGGGGGGGACCGGAGGGAAATCAGCCCCAGCATTTT.

The chain employs TRBV15 and TRBJ1-2; maybe TRBD1 (5 bases). CDR3 length equals 14 residues. CDR1 and CDR2 (germline): LNHNV, YYDKDF (reference sequence). With 8 bases removed from V and 8 bases from J, the gap between germline ends came to 21 bases. CDR3 protein: CATSRERGAGGYTF. Written as DNA, the CDR3 is TGTGCCACCTCCCGAGAGCGGGGCGCGGGGGGCTACACCTTC.

The genes are TRBV28 and TRBJ1-5; D is possibly TRBD1 (5 bases). CDR3 length: 16 residues. Trimming took off 1 base at V and 1 base at J, with 11 bases between the two ends. Germline V gene sequence: CDR1 MDHEN, CDR2 SYDVKM. CDR3: CASSLYTGKSNQPQHF. CDR3 DNA sequence: TGTGCCAGCAGTTTATACACAGGTAAAAGCAATCAGCCCCAGCATTTT.

The V gene is TRBV12-3 or TRBV12-4, the J gene TRBJ2-1; perhaps TRBD2 as D (6 bases). The CDR3 totals 12 residues. The ends were cut back, 0 bases at V and 16 bases at J, with 13 bases in the middle. The CDR3 protein is CASSLARDSYFF. Here the CDR3 DNA reads TGTGCCAGCAGTTTAGCCCGGGACTCCTATTTCTTC.

This chain uses TRBV7-9 with TRBJ1-3, with 7 positions matching TRBD1. V lost 5 bases and J lost 8; bases outside the gene matches: 9. Looked up from germline, CDR1 is SEHNR and CDR2 is FQNEAQ (reference sequence). The CDR3 has 14 amino acids. The CDR3 protein is CASSPRDSRYTIYF. In nucleotides, the CDR3 is TGTGCCAGCAGCCCCCGGGACAGCCGATACACCATATATTTT.

The rearrangement uses TRBV9 and TRBJ1-2, with 8 bases lining up with TRBD1. CDR1 is SGDLS, CDR2 YYNGEE, per germline. The CDR3 loop spans 14 amino acids. The V gene end was trimmed by 6 bases and the J gene end by 6 bases; junction bases not matched to a gene: 10. The chain's CDR3 is CASTKGQGENGYTF. For the CDR3, the DNA is TGTGCCAGCACCAAAGGACAGGGAGAGAATGGCTACACCTTC. The variable domain in full, completed from reference TRBV9 and TRBJ1-2, reads DSGVTQTPKHLITATGQRVTLRCSPRSGDLSVYWYQQSLDQGLQFLIQYYNGEERAKGNILERFSAQQFPDLHSELNLSSLELGDSALYFCASTKGQGENGYTFGSGTRLTVV.

V gene TRBV6-5 combines with J gene TRBJ1-2; D is perhaps TRBD1 (6 bases). Germline-derived CDR1 and CDR2 are MNHEY and SVGAGI. CDR3 length: 14 amino acids. Deletions cut 0 bases from V and 8 bases from J, with 13 bases between. For the CDR3, the DNA is TGTGCCAGCAGTTACTCGACCAGGGGATGGGGCTACACCTTC. Protein: CASSYSTRGWGYTF.

This clone appeared a single time. J is TRBJ1-5 and V is TRBV6-2 or TRBV6-3; no clear D. V lost 7 bases and J lost 7, with 17 bases in between. This CDR3 comprises 14 residues. Germline V lookup: CDR1 MNHEY, CDR2 SVGEGT. Here the CDR3 reads CASNPSIGVQPQHF. CDR3 bases: TGTGCCAGCAACCCGTCGATCGGGGTACAGCCCCAGCATTTT.

The chain uses TRBV6-5 and TRBJ2-2; TRBD2 might be the D (7 bases). This CDR3 is built from 15 residues. Germline V lookup: CDR1 MNHEY, CDR2 SVGAGI. Trimming removed 6 bases from V and 2 bases from J, with 13 bases in between. The CDR3 DNA reads as TGTGCCAGCAGCTCCGGGGGGCGAAACACCGGGGAGCTGTTTTTT. Translating gives CASSSGGRNTGELFF.

V gene TRBV6-5 combines with J gene TRBJ1-2; no firm D call. V lost 8 bases to trimming and J lost 4 bases, with 17 bases between them. Germline CDR1 is MNHEY and CDR2 is SVGAGI. The CDR3 consists of 14 residues. The CDR3 bases are TGTGCCAGCCGGCTTGCTCCGACTGGCTATGGCTACACCTTC. This encodes CASRLAPTGYGYTF.

CDR3 in DNA: TGTGCCATCGGGACAAACACCGGGGAGCTGTTTTTT. Amino acids: CAIGTNTGELFF. The chain carries TRBV10-3 and TRBJ2-2; tentative D call: TRBD1 (6 bases). Germline V gene lookup returns CDR1 ENHRY and CDR2 SYGVKD. The length of the CDR3 is 12 residues. V was trimmed by 8 bases and J by 2 bases, leaving 6 bases between them.

The V gene is TRBV10-3, the J gene TRBJ2-5; D might be TRBD1 (6 bases). Trimming stripped 8 bases from V and 10 bases from J, with 17 bases between. The CDR3 runs to 12 residues. CDR1 is ENHRY, CDR2 SYGVKD, per germline. The DNA of the CDR3 is TGTGCCATCTCCTCCGGACCAGGGGACCAGTACTTC. Its translation: CAISSGPGDQYF.

The sample holds one count of this clone. This chain connects TRBV6-5 to TRBJ1-5, with D possibly matching TRBD1 (5 bases). The V gene lost 0 bases and the J gene lost 3 bases, with 9 bases spanning the gap. This CDR3 has 15 residues. The V gene's germline CDR1 is MNHEY and CDR2 SVGAGI. CDR3 bases: TGTGCCAGCAGTTACTCCACAGGAAACAATCAGCCCCAGCATTTT. Translating it yields CASSYSTGNNQPQHF.

The chain links TRBV18 to TRBJ2-7; 9 bases map to TRBD1. Germline V gene lookup returns CDR1 KGHSH and CDR2 LQKENI. The length of the CDR3 is 16 residues. The junction had 10 bases not matched to a gene; V was cut back by 6 bases and J by 1 base. As DNA, the CDR3 is TGTGCCAGCTCTCCCCAAATGACAGGGGGTTCCTACGAGCAGTACTTC. This sequence encodes CASSPQMTGGSYEQYF.